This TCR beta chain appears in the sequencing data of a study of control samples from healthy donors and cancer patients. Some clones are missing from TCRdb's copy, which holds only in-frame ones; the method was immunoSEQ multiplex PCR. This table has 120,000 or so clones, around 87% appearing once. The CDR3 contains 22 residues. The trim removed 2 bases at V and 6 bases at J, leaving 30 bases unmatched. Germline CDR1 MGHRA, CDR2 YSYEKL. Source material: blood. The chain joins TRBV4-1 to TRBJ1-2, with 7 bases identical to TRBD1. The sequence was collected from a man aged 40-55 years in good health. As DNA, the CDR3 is TGCGCCAGCAGCCAACGGGCCGGGATACGCAGGAGAAAGGGGGCCCAGGTCGATGGCTACACCTTC. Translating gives CASSQRAGIRRRKGAQVDGYTF.